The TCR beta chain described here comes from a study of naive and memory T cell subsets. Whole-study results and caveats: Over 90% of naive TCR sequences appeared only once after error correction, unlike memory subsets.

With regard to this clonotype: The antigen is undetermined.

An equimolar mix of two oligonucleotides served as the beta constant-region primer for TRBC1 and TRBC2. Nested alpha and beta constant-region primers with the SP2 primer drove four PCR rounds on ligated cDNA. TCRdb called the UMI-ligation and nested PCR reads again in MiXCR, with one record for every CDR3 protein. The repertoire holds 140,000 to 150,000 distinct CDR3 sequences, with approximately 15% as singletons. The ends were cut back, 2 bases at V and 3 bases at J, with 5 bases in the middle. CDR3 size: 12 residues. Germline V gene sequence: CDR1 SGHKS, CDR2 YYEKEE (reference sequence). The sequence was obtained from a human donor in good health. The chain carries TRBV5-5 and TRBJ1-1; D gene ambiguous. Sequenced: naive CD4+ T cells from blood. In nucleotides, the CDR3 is TGTGCCAGCAGCTTTAGGGACACTGAAGCTTTCTTT. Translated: CASSFRDTEAFF.